This TCR beta chain was captured in a study of blood T cell repertoires in COVID-19. This CDR3 spans 14 amino acids. Trimming took 2 bases from V and 4 from J, leaving 11 bases between them. CDR1 is MNHEY and CDR2 is SMNVEV in the germline V gene (reference sequence). TCRdb's table, derived via immunoSEQ multiplex PCR, lists solely in-frame clones and lacks some. The sample records over 200,000 clones, more than 85% being singletons. This sequence joins TRBV27 and TRBJ1-1; D uncertain. Sequencing input: peripheral blood. This TCR came from a man in his forties with active or convalescent COVID-19. In DNA, the CDR3 is TGTGCCAGCAGTTTAACGGGTTTTGGCACTGAAGCTTTCTTT. Its translation: CASSLTGFGTEAFF.